The subject of this entry is one T cell receptor beta chain. The data originate from a study of blood T cell repertoires in COVID-19. This CDR3 contains 15 residues. Per germline, CDR1 LNHDA and CDR2 SQIVND (reference sequence). V was pared by 3 bases and J by 5 bases, with 6 bases of the junction left unmatched. The table came from immunoSEQ multiplex PCR; TCRdb's copy has only in-frame clones and leaves some out. The sample has some 160,000 clones; around 81% are singletons. The sequenced sample was peripheral blood. The J gene is TRBJ1-5, the V gene TRBV19; TRBD1 aligns across 8 bases. This TCR came from a man aged 65 to 79 with active or convalescent COVID-19. CDR3 region: CASSIEAGGYQPQHF. The CDR3 DNA is TGTGCCAGTAGTATTGAGGCAGGGGGCTATCAGCCCCAGCATTTT.